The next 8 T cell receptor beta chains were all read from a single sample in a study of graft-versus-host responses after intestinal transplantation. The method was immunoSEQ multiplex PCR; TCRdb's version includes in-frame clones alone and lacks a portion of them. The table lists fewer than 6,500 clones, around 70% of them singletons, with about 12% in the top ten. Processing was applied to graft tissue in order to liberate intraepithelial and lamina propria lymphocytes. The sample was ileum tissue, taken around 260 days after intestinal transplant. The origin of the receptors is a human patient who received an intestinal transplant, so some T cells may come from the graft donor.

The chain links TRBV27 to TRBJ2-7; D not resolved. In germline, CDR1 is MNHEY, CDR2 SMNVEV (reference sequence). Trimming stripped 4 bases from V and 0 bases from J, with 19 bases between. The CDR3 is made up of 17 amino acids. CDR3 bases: TGTGCCAGCAGTTCCTCGATCGACCGGTGGAGCTCCTACGAGCAGTACTTC. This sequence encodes CASSSSIDRWSSYEQYF.

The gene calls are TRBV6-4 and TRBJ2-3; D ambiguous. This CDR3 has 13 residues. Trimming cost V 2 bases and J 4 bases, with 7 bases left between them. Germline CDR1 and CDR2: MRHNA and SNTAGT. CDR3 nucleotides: TGTGCCAGCAGTGACAAAGAGTCAGATACGCAGTATTTT. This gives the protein CASSDKESDTQYF.

The CDR3 bases are TGTGCCAGCAGTGAATCGCGGGCCAGCAATCAGCCCCAGCATTTT. It yields the protein CASSESRASNQPQHF. J is TRBJ1-5 and V is TRBV2; D not resolved. Germline assignment: CDR1 SNHLY and CDR2 FYNNEI. Trimming cost V 2 bases and J 1 base, with 9 bases left between them. There are 15 residues in the CDR3. Full variable domain (remainder filled in from reference TRBV2 and TRBJ1-5): EPEVTQTPSHQVTQMGQEVILRCVPISNHLYFYWYRQILGQKVEFLVSFYNNEISEKSEIFDDQFSVERPDGSNFTLKIRSTKLEDSAMYFCASSESRASNQPQHFGDGTRLSIL.

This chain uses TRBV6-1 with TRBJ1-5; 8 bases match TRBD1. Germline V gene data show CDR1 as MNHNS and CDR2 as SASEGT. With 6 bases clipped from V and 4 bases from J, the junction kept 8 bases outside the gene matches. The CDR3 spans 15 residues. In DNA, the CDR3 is TGTGCCAGCAGCCAATTGGACAGGGAAAATCAGCCCCAGCATTTT. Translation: CASSQLDRENQPQHF.

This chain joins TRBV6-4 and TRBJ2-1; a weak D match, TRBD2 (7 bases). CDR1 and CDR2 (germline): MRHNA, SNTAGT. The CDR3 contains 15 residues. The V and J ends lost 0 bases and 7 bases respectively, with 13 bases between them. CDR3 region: CASSDSGGGVNEQFF. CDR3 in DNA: TGTGCCAGCAGTGACTCCGGAGGGGGGGTTAATGAGCAGTTCTTC.

Here the CDR3 DNA reads TGTGCCAGCAGGAGCGAACCTTATAGCAATCAGCCCCAGCATTTT. It encodes CASRSEPYSNQPQHF. The chain links TRBV28 to TRBJ1-5; unclear D gene. Germline V CDR1 and CDR2: MDHEN, SYDVKM. CDR3 length: 15 amino acids. The V gene lost 6 bases and the J gene lost 0 bases, with 12 bases spanning the gap.

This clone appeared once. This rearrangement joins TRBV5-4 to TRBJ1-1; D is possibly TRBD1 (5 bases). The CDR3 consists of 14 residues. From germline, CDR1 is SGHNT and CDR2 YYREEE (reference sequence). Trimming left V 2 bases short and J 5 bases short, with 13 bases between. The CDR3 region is CASSLGGVGTEAFF. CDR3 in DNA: TGTGCCAGCAGCTTAGGAGGGGTGGGGACTGAAGCTTTCTTT. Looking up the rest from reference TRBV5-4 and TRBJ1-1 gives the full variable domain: ETGVTQSPTHLIKTRGQQVTLRCSSQSGHNTVSWYQQALGQGPQFIFQYYREEENGRGNFPPRFSGLQFPNYSSELNVNALELDDSALYLCASSLGGVGTEAFFGQGTRLTVV.

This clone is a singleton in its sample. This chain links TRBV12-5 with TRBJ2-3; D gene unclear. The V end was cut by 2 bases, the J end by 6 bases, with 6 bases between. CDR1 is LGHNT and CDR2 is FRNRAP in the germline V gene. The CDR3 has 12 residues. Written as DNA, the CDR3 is TGTGCTAGTGGTTTGTCTCGGGATACGCAGTATTTT. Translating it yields CASGLSRDTQYF.